This entry lists 15 T cell receptor beta chains sequenced from one sample in a study of cytomegalovirus exposure and HLA in healthy donors. The PCR had 60 Vbeta and 13 Jbeta primers. TCRdb's copy holds only in-frame clones and misses some; the assay was immunoSEQ multiplex PCR. This sample has some 160,000 clones, with around 81% found just once. The sequencing sample was made of PBMCs. The receptors shown here come from a man aged 40-49 years in good health and CMV-seronegative.

The chain has TRBV18 and TRBJ2-3; no clear D. This CDR3 region has 14 residues. Germline CDR1 and CDR2: KGHSH and LQKENI. Deletions cut 2 bases from V and 0 bases from J, with 6 bases between. In nucleotides, the CDR3 is TGTGCCAGCTCACCAGGAGTTAGCACAGATACGCAGTATTTT. Residues: CASSPGVSTDTQYF.

CDR3 sequence reads: CASSKTGALSGANVLTF. In nucleotides, the CDR3 is TGTGCCAGTAGTAAGACAGGGGCACTCTCTGGGGCCAACGTCCTGACTTTC. This chain joins TRBV19 and TRBJ2-6; TRBD1 aligns across 8 bases. Unmatched junction bases numbered 5, after V lost 4 bases and J lost 0 bases. The CDR3 contains 17 residues. Germline loops: CDR1 LNHDA, CDR2 SQIVND (reference sequence). The full variable domain, in which reference TRBV19 and TRBJ2-6 provide the parts outside the CDR3, is DGGITQSPKYLFRKEGQNVTLSCEQNLNHDAMYWYRQDPGQGLRLIYYSQIVNDFQKGDIAEGYSVSREKKESFPLTVTSAQKNPTAFYLCASSKTGALSGANVLTFGAGSRLTVL.

The V call is TRBV27, the J call TRBJ1-5, with 9 bases aligning to TRBD1. The CDR3 is made up of 16 amino acids. Germline lookup yields CDR1 MNHEY and CDR2 SMNVEV (reference sequence). The junction had 7 bases not matched to a gene; V was cut back by 0 bases and J by 7 bases. CDR3 sequence (DNA): TGTGCCAGCAGTTTATCGGGGACAGGGCTGAGGCAGCCCCAGCATTTT. This translates into CASSLSGTGLRQPQHF.

The gene calls are TRBV19 and TRBJ2-5; the D is unclear. Germline CDR1 LNHDA, CDR2 SQIVND (reference sequence). CDR3 length equals 12 residues. V was cut by 5 bases and J by 5 bases, with 9 bases left in between. DNA of the CDR3: TGTGCCAGTAGTCCCCACGGGGAGACCCAGTACTTC. It specifies CASSPHGETQYF.

This clone was observed a few times. The chain recombines TRBV2 with TRBJ1-2; perhaps TRBD1 as D (5 bases). CDR3 length: 14 residues. Trimming shortened V by 1 base and J by 8 bases, and 14 bases separated the two germline ends. Per germline, CDR1 SNHLY and CDR2 FYNNEI. The CDR3 here is CASSEEMGRGGYTF. In DNA, the CDR3 is TGTGCCAGCAGTGAAGAAATGGGTCGGGGGGGCTACACCTTC.

The chain couples TRBV4-1 to TRBJ2-1; 12 positions agree with TRBD2. The CDR3 is 20 amino acids. Germline lookup yields CDR1 MGHRA and CDR2 YSYEKL. Trimming cost V 0 bases and J 0 bases; bases outside gene matches: 9. The CDR3 DNA reads as TGCGCCAGCAGCCAAGATCCGAGACTAGCGGGAGTAAGCTCCTACAATGAGCAGTTCTTC. It translates to CASSQDPRLAGVSSYNEQFF.

This chain's CDR3 is CASSETGSAYEQYF. The CDR3, as DNA: TGTGCCAGCAGTGAAACCGGGTCAGCCTACGAGCAGTACTTC. The chain has TRBV6-1 and TRBJ2-7; unclear D gene. V was shortened by 2 bases and J by 2 bases, with 10 bases between the two germline ends. CDR3 length equals 14 residues. Germline assignment: CDR1 MNHNS and CDR2 SASEGT.

The V call is TRBV28, the J call TRBJ1-2, with D maybe TRBD1 (5 bases). V dropped 1 base and J dropped 4 bases, with 7 bases sitting between them. CDR1 and CDR2 (germline): MDHEN, SYDVKM. CDR3 length: 13 residues. This CDR3 reads CASSLSGGYGYTF. Written as DNA, the CDR3 is TGTGCCAGCAGTTTATCGGGGGGCTATGGCTACACCTTC.

In this sample, this clone turned up a few times. The chain couples TRBV7-9 to TRBJ2-5; D ambiguous. Trimming shortened V by 8 bases and J by 5 bases, and 9 bases separated the two germline ends. The length of the CDR3 is 11 residues. Germline CDR1 is SEHNR and CDR2 is FQNEAQ (reference sequence). The CDR3 DNA follows: TGTGCCAGCGCCGCGGAGGAGACCCAGTACTTC. Translation: CASAAEETQYF.

V gene TRBV6-5 combines with J gene TRBJ2-5, with 9 positions matching TRBD1. V was clipped by 6 bases and J by 7 bases; unmatched bases: 12. Germline CDR1 and CDR2: MNHEY and SVGAGI. This CDR3 has 15 residues. The CDR3 spells CASSAPGTGWATQYF. For the CDR3, the DNA is TGTGCCAGCAGCGCCCCCGGGACAGGGTGGGCGACCCAGTACTTC.

On this clone itself: The limits of the CDR3 on the DNA are not certain, so only TCRdb's listed CDR3 is given. J is TRBJ1-4 and V is TRBV7-5; TRBD1, as called in the table, went unchecked against the DNA. TRBV7-5 is flagged as a pseudogene. From its first to its last residue, the CDR3 has 18 amino acids. Here the CDR3 reads CVRSLVGRGAPKREKLFF.

V gene TRBV7-9 combines with J gene TRBJ2-5; D not certain. Looked up from germline, CDR1 is SEHNR and CDR2 is FQNEAQ (reference sequence). The CDR3 is made up of 12 amino acids. Trimming shortened V by 1 base and J by 7 bases, and 7 bases separated the two germline ends. The CDR3 loop reads CASSLGAWTQYF. CDR3 in DNA: TGTGCCAGCAGCTTAGGAGCGTGGACCCAGTACTTC. Complete variable domain (other parts from reference TRBV7-9 and TRBJ2-5): DTGVSQNPRHKITKRGQNVTFRCDPISEHNRLYWYRQTLGQGPEFLTYFQNEAQLEKSRLLSDRFSAERPKGSFSTLEIQRTEQGDSAMYLCASSLGAWTQYFGPGTRLLVL.

J is TRBJ2-7 and V is TRBV7-2; 8 bases match TRBD1. Germline CDR1 and CDR2: SGHTA and FQGNSA. The CDR3 contains 13 residues. In DNA form, the CDR3 reads TGTGCCAGCAGCTTAGCGAAGACAGGGGAGCCGTACGTC. It specifies CASSLAKTGEPYV.

This chain joins TRBV27 and TRBJ2-1; D may be TRBD2 (5 bases). This CDR3 spans 15 amino acids. Trimming took 3 bases from V and 0 from J, leaving 9 bases between them. Germline V lookup: CDR1 MNHEY, CDR2 SMNVEV (reference sequence). The DNA for the CDR3 is TGTGCCAGCAGTTTCGCTGCGGGCTCCTACAATGAGCAGTTCTTC. Its protein product is CASSFAAGSYNEQFF.

This clone was seen only once. The chain is built from TRBV21-1 and TRBJ1-5; no check of the table's D call, TRBD1, against the DNA was made. TRBV21-1 counts as a pseudogene. The CDR3 is made up of 14 amino acids. CDR3 sequence (DNA): TGTGCCAACGGGGTCGAGGGGGCTATCACGCCCCAGCATTTT. This translates into CANGVEGAITPQHF.